This T cell receptor beta chain was documented in a study of CD8+CD57+ T cells in acquired aplastic anemia. Genomic DNA acted as the template from which TCR beta VDJ combination and CDR3 sequence profiling were carried out. Each CDR3 protein is one row after TCRdb ran MiXCR on the reads. The sample contains hundreds of thousands of distinct CDR3 sequences, roughly 68% of which appear only once. Study-wide results and limits: Found in both controls and patients were around 29 CD8+ CDR3 sequences.

Turning to this clonotype: Its antigen is not identified.

CDR1 and CDR2 (germline): SGHTA, FQGNSA. The CDR3 covers 15 residues. Trimming removed 5 bases from V and 16 bases from J; junction bases left unmatched: 18. This clonotype originated in a human donor in good health, serving as a control. The material sequenced was sorted CD4+, CD8+, or CD8+CD57+ T cells (not recorded which) from PBMCs. This sequence joins TRBV7-2 and TRBJ2-1, with 9 bases identical to TRBD2. CDR3 DNA sequence: TGTGCCAGCAGCCTACTGGCGGGGGGGTGGCAAGAGACCTTCTTC. Its protein is CASSLLAGGWQETFF.